This T cell receptor beta chain was retrieved from a study of naive and memory T cell subsets. Study observations and caveats: In CD4 and CD8 cells, diversity dropped from naive through EMRA. Clonotypes here are unpaired alpha or beta chain sequences. Over 85% of naive TCR sequences appeared only once after error correction, unlike memory subsets.

With V trimmed by 6 bases and J by 7 bases, 6 bases remained unmatched. This CDR3 spans 13 amino acids. Both TRBC1 and TRBC2 were covered by a beta constant-region primer of two equimolar oligonucleotides. The ligated cDNA underwent four PCR rounds using SP2 and nested alpha and beta constant-region primers. MiXCR, applied by TCRdb to the UMI-ligation and nested PCR reads, yields one record per CDR3 protein. The table shows 95,000 to 150,000 distinct CDR3 sequences, with just over 35% occurring only once. In the case of this clonotype: Its antigen is not identified.

J is TRBJ1-5 and V is TRBV12-3 or TRBV12-4; 7 bases match TRBD1. The specimen was central memory CD4+ T cells from blood. The TCR sequence derives from a human donor in good health. The chain's CDR3 is CASRLTGSQPQHF. The CDR3 DNA reads as TGTGCCAGCAGACTGACAGGGTCCCAGCCCCAGCATTTT.